These 23 T cell receptor beta chains were sequenced from one sample in a study of CD8 T cells in Susac syndrome. About 0.5 to 1 ug RNA was reverse transcribed with random hexamers. Using its own MiXCR run on the immunoSEQ multiplex PCR reads, TCRdb lists one record per CDR3 protein. The table includes around 200,000 distinct CDR3 sequences, roughly 94% detected once. Sequencing input: CD4+ T cells from PBMCs. The receptors derive from a human donor in good health.

The chain joins TRBV7-9 to TRBJ2-1; perhaps TRBD2 as D (5 bases). The CDR3 runs 12 residues. Germline loops: CDR1 SEHNR, CDR2 FQNEAQ (reference sequence). CDR3 in amino acids: CVPGASINEQFF. The DNA for the CDR3 is TGTGTTCCGGGTGCTAGCATCAATGAGCAGTTCTTC.

CDR3 in DNA: TGTGCCAGCAGCGTAGGCAGGGACAACGTCGGTGAAAAACTGTTTTTT. Protein sequence: CASSVGRDNVGEKLFF. V usage is TRBV9 and J usage is TRBJ1-4; TRBD1 might be the D (6 bases). V was cut by 0 bases and J by 7 bases, with 16 bases left in between. Germline CDR1 is SGDLS and CDR2 is YYNGEE. The CDR3 loop spans 16 amino acids.

The chain combines TRBV3-1 with TRBJ2-3; 13 bases align to TRBD2. Germline CDR1 and CDR2: LGHDT and YNNKEL (reference sequence). The CDR3 has 17 amino acids. J gave up 14 bases and V 3 bases, and 17 bases lay outside the gene matches. The CDR3 bases are TGTGCCAGCAGCCACGTAAGGACTAGCGGGGGAGCTCTAGGTCGGTATTTT. This sequence encodes CASSHVRTSGGALGRYF.

This chain connects TRBV20-1 to TRBJ2-7; the match to TRBD2 covers 11 bases. Trimming took 1 base from V and 3 from J; bases not matched to a gene: 14. CDR1 DFQATT and CDR2 SNEGSKA come from the germline V gene (reference sequence). The CDR3 loop spans 18 amino acids. DNA for the CDR3: TGCAGTGCTAGAGGCGCGGGAAGAAGACTAGCGGGATTCTACGAGCAGTACGTC. Translated: CSARGAGRRLAGFYEQYV.

Here the CDR3 reads CASSLDHTEAFF. CDR3 nucleotide sequence: TGTGCCAGCAGCTTAGATCACACTGAAGCTTTCTTT. The V call is TRBV7-9, the J call TRBJ1-1; D unclear. V lost 1 base and J lost 3, with 3 bases in between. The germline V gene has CDR1 SEHNR and CDR2 FQNEAQ (reference sequence). The CDR3 is 12 amino acids.

J is TRBJ2-5 and V is TRBV7-2, with 7 bases aligning to TRBD2. CDR3 size: 13 residues. J lost 5 bases, V lost 4 bases, and 4 bases had no gene match. Germline-derived CDR1 and CDR2 are SGHTA and FQGNSA. Here the CDR3 reads CASSWTRDETQYF. The CDR3 bases are TGTGCCAGCAGCTGGACTAGAGACGAGACCCAGTACTTC.

CDR3 sequence reads: CSVERTGFGLYEQYF. The CDR3 DNA reads TGCAGCGTTGAGAGGACAGGGTTTGGACTCTACGAGCAGTACTTC. The V gene is TRBV29-1, the J gene TRBJ2-7, with TRBD1 identical over 8 bases. Trimming cost V 3 bases and J 3 bases; bases outside gene matches: 10. Germline loops: CDR1 SQVTM, CDR2 ANQGSEA. The CDR3 is made up of 15 amino acids.

The table lists this clonotype with a count of one. V gene TRBV7-2 combines with J gene TRBJ2-3; 10 nucleotides agree with TRBD2. Trimming took 5 bases from V and 11 from J; bases not matched to a gene: 4. Germline assignment: CDR1 SGHTA and CDR2 FQGNSA. The CDR3 runs 12 residues. The CDR3, as DNA: TGTGCCAGCAGCCTACTAGCGGGGAAGCAGTATTTT. Protein sequence: CASSLLAGKQYF.

The gene calls are TRBV5-6 and TRBJ2-4; D uncertain. CDR1 is SGHDT and CDR2 is YYEEEE in the germline V gene. CDR3 length: 13 residues. V was shortened by 4 bases and J by 3 bases, with 8 bases between the two germline ends. The CDR3 nucleotides read TGTGCCAGCAGCGGAGTGGGCAAAAACATTCAGTACTTC. Translation: CASSGVGKNIQYF.

This chain links TRBV29-1 with TRBJ2-7; D may match TRBD1 or TRBD2 (5 bases each). Germline V gene data show CDR1 as SQVTM and CDR2 as ANQGSEA. This CDR3 has 13 residues. The germline V and J ends were trimmed by 6 bases and 1 base, with 13 bases remaining between them. The CDR3, as DNA: TGCAGCGTAACCGGGACGGCATCCTACGAGCAGTACTTC. This translates into CSVTGTASYEQYF.

The V gene is TRBV6-5, the J gene TRBJ2-1; D not resolved. The CDR3 runs to 11 residues. Germline lookup yields CDR1 MNHEY and CDR2 SVGAGI. V gave up 4 bases and J gave up 9 bases, with 7 bases separating them. The CDR3 loop reads CASSLGFEQFF. The CDR3 coding sequence is TGTGCCAGCAGTTTAGGGTTTGAGCAGTTCTTC.

J is TRBJ2-7 and V is TRBV7-9, with TRBD1 matching 8 bases. CDR1 is SEHNR and CDR2 is FQNEAQ in the germline V gene (reference sequence). The junction had 3 bases not matched to a gene; V was cut back by 0 bases and J by 5 bases. The CDR3 is 14 residues long. The CDR3 nucleotides read TGTGCCAGCAGCTTAGCGGACAGGGTCCACGAGCAGTACTTC. This sequence encodes CASSLADRVHEQYF. Combining the CDR3 with reference TRBV7-9 and TRBJ2-7 gives the whole variable domain DTGVSQNPRHKITKRGQNVTFRCDPISEHNRLYWYRQTLGQGPEFLTYFQNEAQLEKSRLLSDRFSAERPKGSFSTLEIQRTEQGDSAMYLCASSLADRVHEQYFGPGTRLTVT.

The chain employs TRBV15 and TRBJ2-5, with 10 bases fitting TRBD1. The J segment lost 2 bases and the V segment lost 1 base, leaving 1 base of the junction unmatched. The germline gives CDR1 LNHNV, CDR2 YYDKDF (reference sequence). The CDR3 extends over 15 amino acids. CDR3 loop: CATSRGTGGQETQYF. The CDR3 DNA reads as TGTGCCACCAGCAGAGGGACAGGGGGTCAAGAGACCCAGTACTTC.

The chain recombines TRBV5-1 with TRBJ2-7, with a weak D call TRBD2 (6 bases). V gave up 0 bases and J gave up 0 bases, with 10 bases separating them. Germline loops: CDR1 SGHRS, CDR2 YFSETQ. The CDR3 contains 15 residues. DNA for the CDR3: TGCGCCAGCAGCTTGGTCCTAGCGAGCTCCTACGAGCAGTACTTC. It translates to CASSLVLASSYEQYF.

The rearrangement links TRBV20-1 to TRBJ2-2; 11 bases are shared with TRBD2. Per the germline V gene, CDR1 is DFQATT and CDR2 is SNEGSKA (reference sequence). The CDR3 loop spans 19 amino acids. V lost 5 bases and J lost 0; bases outside the gene matches: 14. CDR3 bases: TGCAGTGCTGAGGGTTCCGGGACTAGCGGCTACGCGAACACCGGGGAGCTGTTTTTT. It encodes CSAEGSGTSGYANTGELFF.

The chain links TRBV7-2 to TRBJ2-7; 10 bases align to TRBD2. CDR1 is SGHTA and CDR2 is FQGNSA in the germline V gene. CDR3 length: 14 residues. V lost 6 bases to trimming and J lost 7 bases; unmatched junction nucleotides: 9. The CDR3 DNA follows: TGTGCCAGCAGGGTAGCGGGGGGAACCGCTGAGCAGTACTTC. The encoded protein is CASRVAGGTAEQYF. Looking up the rest from reference TRBV7-2 and TRBJ2-7 gives the full variable domain: GAGVSQSPSNKVTEKGKDVELRCDPISGHTALYWYRQSLGQGLEFLIYFQGNSAPDKSGLPSDRFSAERTGGSVSTLTIQRTQQEDSAVYLCASRVAGGTAEQYFGPGTRLTVT.

The V call is TRBV10-3, the J call TRBJ2-7; 7 bases map to TRBD2. Looked up from germline, CDR1 is ENHRY and CDR2 is SYGVKD. V shed 8 bases and J 1 base; nucleotides not matched to a gene: 5. CDR3 length: 13 residues. This chain's CDR3 is CAIASGESYEQYF. CDR3 coding DNA: TGTGCCATCGCCAGCGGGGAATCCTACGAGCAGTACTTC.

This chain joins TRBV28 and TRBJ2-5; 14 positions match TRBD2. This CDR3 spans 19 amino acids. The V and J ends lost 4 bases and 0 bases, in that order; junction bases with no gene match: 10. Germline V lookup: CDR1 MDHEN, CDR2 SYDVKM. CDR3 sequence: CASSSKPGLAGADQETQYF. For the CDR3, the DNA is TGTGCCAGCAGTTCGAAGCCGGGACTAGCGGGGGCCGACCAAGAGACCCAGTACTTC.

The rearrangement links TRBV20-1 to TRBJ2-7, with D uncertain. Per germline, CDR1 DFQATT and CDR2 SNEGSKA (reference sequence). The CDR3 has 13 residues. Trimming took 2 bases from V and 5 from J, leaving 13 bases between them. CDR3 loop: CSARPQNAHEQYV. The CDR3 region has the DNA TGCAGTGCTAGACCCCAAAACGCCCACGAGCAGTACGTC.

The genes are TRBV2 and TRBJ2-2, with D uncertain. Trimming pared 6 bases from V and 0 bases from J, leaving 8 bases between. Germline CDR1 and CDR2: SNHLY and FYNNEI. The CDR3 has 14 amino acids. The CDR3 here is CASRTPPNTGELFF. CDR3 DNA sequence: TGTGCCAGCAGGACCCCCCCGAACACCGGGGAGCTGTTTTTT.

V and J are TRBV3-1 and TRBJ2-1, with TRBD2 identical over 10 bases. Per germline, CDR1 LGHDT and CDR2 YNNKEL (reference sequence). The CDR3 is made up of 17 amino acids. Trimming removed 2 bases from V and 5 bases from J; junction bases left unmatched: 9. This chain's CDR3 is CASSQQLTSGIHNEQFF. For the CDR3, the DNA is TGTGCCAGCAGCCAACAATTAACTAGCGGGATCCACAATGAGCAGTTCTTC.

The genes are TRBV29-1 and TRBJ2-2; a weak D match, TRBD1 (5 bases). The CDR3 length is 14 residues. V gave up 4 bases and J gave up 2 bases, with 11 bases separating them. Per germline, CDR1 SQVTM and CDR2 ANQGSEA. The CDR3 DNA reads TGCAGCGTTGCCCCCCAGGGAAACACCGGGGAGCTGTTTTTT. Its protein is CSVAPQGNTGELFF.

This rearrangement joins TRBV3-1 to TRBJ2-1, with TRBD1 matching 7 bases. Germline CDR1 and CDR2: LGHDT and YNNKEL (reference sequence). Unmatched junction bases numbered 12, after V lost 4 bases and J lost 9 bases. The CDR3 spans 15 residues. The CDR3, as DNA: TGTGCCAGCAGCCGAGAGGGACAGTTTGTGAGTGAGCAGTTCTTC. This gives the protein CASSREGQFVSEQFF.